The 15 T cell receptor beta chains below were found in one sample sequenced in a study of PD-L1 blockade in urothelial cancer. Sequencing was performed with immunoSEQ multiplex PCR; in TCRdb, only in-frame clones are kept and a portion is missing. The sample lists some 56,000 clones, about 85% occurring once. Time point given: pretreatment peripheral blood. This sample comprised PBMCs, obtained around atezolizumab (anti-PD-L1) treatment. The source is a man between 65 and 80 years old with urothelial cancer.

This clone was detected a few times. The CDR3 sequence is CASSPAGGHYNEQFF. The CDR3 DNA sequence: TGTGCCAGCAGCCCCGCGGGAGGACACTACAATGAGCAGTTCTTC. V gene TRBV9 combines with J gene TRBJ2-1, with 8 bases lining up with TRBD2. The CDR3 length is 15 residues. Germline trimming cut 4 bases from V and 3 bases from J; bases unmatched to any gene: 6. Germline CDR1 SGDLS, CDR2 YYNGEE.

The sample holds a few counts of this clone. This chain links TRBV19 with TRBJ2-1; 10 positions match TRBD1. The CDR3 is 15 residues long. Germline-derived CDR1 and CDR2 are LNHDA and SQIVND (reference sequence). The J segment lost 3 bases and the V segment lost 5 bases, leaving 4 bases of the junction unmatched. CDR3 bases: TGTGCCAGTAGTGAGGACAGGGGGGTCTACAATGAGCAGTTCTTC. It is translated as CASSEDRGVYNEQFF.

This clone was detected once. This chain links TRBV29-1 with TRBJ2-2, with a tentative D call TRBD1 (6 bases). From germline, CDR1 is SQVTM and CDR2 ANQGSEA. V lost 4 bases and J lost 5, with 11 bases in between. The CDR3 sequence is 13 residues long. CDR3 coding DNA: TGCAGCGTTGTGGATCAGGGGACCGGGGAGCTGTTTTTT. It translates to CSVVDQGTGELFF.

This clone appeared a single time. The chain joins TRBV28 to TRBJ2-7; D perhaps matches TRBD2 (6 bases). Trimming left V 7 bases short and J 3 bases short, with 16 bases between. The CDR3 length is 14 residues. The germline gives CDR1 MDHEN, CDR2 SYDVKM. Here the CDR3 DNA reads TGTGCCAGCACCCCCCCGGGGGTAAACTACGAGCAGTACTTC. Protein sequence: CASTPPGVNYEQYF.

This clone is a singleton in its sample. V and J are TRBV28 and TRBJ1-2, with D perhaps matching TRBD1 (5 bases). The CDR3 has 15 amino acids. Germline lookup yields CDR1 MDHEN and CDR2 SYDVKM. V was clipped by 5 bases and J by 5 bases, with 18 bases between them. CDR3 sequence: CASSNPARVGYGYTF. In DNA, the CDR3 is TGTGCCAGCAGTAACCCGGCCAGGGTGGGGTATGGCTACACCTTC.

V is TRBV7-9 and J is TRBJ1-1; possible D gene TRBD1, 5 bases. Germline assignment: CDR1 SEHNR and CDR2 FQNEAQ (reference sequence). V gave up 6 bases and J gave up 4 bases, with 12 bases separating them. CDR3 size: 13 residues. The CDR3 loop reads CASRPGGSTEAFF. The CDR3 nucleotides are TGTGCCAGCAGGCCCGGGGGGAGCACTGAAGCTTTCTTT. Looking up the rest from reference TRBV7-9 and TRBJ1-1 gives the full variable domain: DTGVSQNPRHKITKRGQNVTFRCDPISEHNRLYWYRQTLGQGPEFLTYFQNEAQLEKSRLLSDRFSAERPKGSFSTLEIQRTEQGDSAMYLCASRPGGSTEAFFGQGTRLTVV.

This rearrangement joins TRBV20-1 to TRBJ2-5; the D is unclear. CDR3 size: 11 residues. Trimming removed 6 bases at V and 3 bases at J, with 8 bases between. Germline CDR1 DFQATT, CDR2 SNEGSKA (reference sequence). The CDR3 loop is CSAPPEETQYF. In DNA, the CDR3 is TGCAGTGCCCCCCCGGAAGAGACCCAGTACTTC.

The chain links TRBV6-1 to TRBJ2-1; 7 positions match TRBD2. This CDR3 is 15 amino acids long. V shed 7 bases, J shed 3 bases, and the junction held 9 bases outside the gene matches. CDR1 is MNHNS and CDR2 is SASEGT in the germline V gene. The CDR3 is CASIDGRLIYNEQFF. CDR3 nucleotides: TGTGCCAGCATCGACGGGAGGTTGATCTACAATGAGCAGTTCTTC.

V gene TRBV4-2 combines with J gene TRBJ1-5; maybe TRBD1 (5 bases). The CDR3 covers 13 residues. V was clipped by 0 bases and J by 6 bases, with 6 bases between them. CDR1 LGHNA and CDR2 YNFKEQ come from the germline V gene. CDR3 region: CASSQDQGQPQHF. The CDR3 DNA is TGTGCCAGCAGCCAAGATCAGGGTCAGCCCCAGCATTTT.

This chain links TRBV9 with TRBJ2-5; 9 bases agree with TRBD2. Germline trimming cut 0 bases from V and 5 bases from J; bases unmatched to any gene: 8. This CDR3 has 16 residues. Germline lookup yields CDR1 SGDLS and CDR2 YYNGEE. The CDR3 DNA reads TGTGCCAGCAGCGTAGAGTCTAGCGGGGCGGGCGAGACCCAGTACTTC. This translates into CASSVESSGAGETQYF.

This sequence joins TRBV27 and TRBJ1-1, with no clear D. Germline V gene sequence: CDR1 MNHEY, CDR2 SMNVEV (reference sequence). V gave up 10 bases and J gave up 1 base, with 13 bases separating them. The CDR3 contains 13 residues. The CDR3, as DNA: TGTGCCACCCTCGGGAGTCCGAACACTGAAGCTTTCTTT. This encodes CATLGSPNTEAFF.

The J gene is TRBJ1-1, the V gene TRBV2, with D hard to call. V gave up 3 bases and J gave up 10 bases, with 12 bases separating them. The CDR3 extends over 12 amino acids. CDR1 is SNHLY, CDR2 FYNNEI, per germline. The CDR3 here is CASSDEGWVAFF. As DNA, the CDR3 is TGTGCCAGCAGTGATGAGGGTTGGGTAGCTTTCTTT. The whole variable domain, filled in from reference TRBV2 and TRBJ1-1, reads EPEVTQTPSHQVTQMGQEVILRCVPISNHLYFYWYRQILGQKVEFLVSFYNNEISEKSEIFDDQFSVERPDGSNFTLKIRSTKLEDSAMYFCASSDEGWVAFFGQGTRLTVV.

V and J are TRBV5-1 and TRBJ2-1; no firm D call. Deletions cut 5 bases from V and 0 bases from J, with 18 bases between. CDR3 length equals 17 residues. The germline gives CDR1 SGHRS, CDR2 YFSETQ. DNA for the CDR3: TGCGCCAGCAGTGCCCTAGTGTCGGTGGGCTCCTACAATGAGCAGTTCTTC. Translation: CASSALVSVGSYNEQFF.

The J gene is TRBJ1-1, the V gene TRBV5-6, with D possibly matching TRBD1 (5 bases). CDR3 length equals 13 residues. Per germline, CDR1 SGHDT and CDR2 YYEEEE. Trimming shortened V by 7 bases and J by 2 bases, and 12 bases separated the two germline ends. The CDR3 DNA follows: TGTGCCAGCGATCGGGGGGTTAACACTGAAGCTTTCTTT. Encoded protein: CASDRGVNTEAFF.

The chain carries TRBV11-2 and TRBJ2-3; unclear D gene. Trimming shortened V by 8 bases and J by 5 bases, and 14 bases separated the two germline ends. Germline CDR1 SGHAT, CDR2 FQNNGV. This CDR3 has 13 amino acids. The CDR3 sequence is CASHSPVIDTQYF. The CDR3 region has the DNA TGTGCCAGCCATAGCCCGGTGATAGATACGCAGTATTTT. The complete variable domain, with remaining parts taken from reference TRBV11-2 and TRBJ2-3, reads EAGVAQSPRYKIIEKRQSVAFWCNPISGHATLYWYQQILGQGPKLLIQFQNNGVVDDSQLPKDRFSAERLKGVDSTLKIQPAKLEDSAVYLCASHSPVIDTQYFGPGTRLTVL.